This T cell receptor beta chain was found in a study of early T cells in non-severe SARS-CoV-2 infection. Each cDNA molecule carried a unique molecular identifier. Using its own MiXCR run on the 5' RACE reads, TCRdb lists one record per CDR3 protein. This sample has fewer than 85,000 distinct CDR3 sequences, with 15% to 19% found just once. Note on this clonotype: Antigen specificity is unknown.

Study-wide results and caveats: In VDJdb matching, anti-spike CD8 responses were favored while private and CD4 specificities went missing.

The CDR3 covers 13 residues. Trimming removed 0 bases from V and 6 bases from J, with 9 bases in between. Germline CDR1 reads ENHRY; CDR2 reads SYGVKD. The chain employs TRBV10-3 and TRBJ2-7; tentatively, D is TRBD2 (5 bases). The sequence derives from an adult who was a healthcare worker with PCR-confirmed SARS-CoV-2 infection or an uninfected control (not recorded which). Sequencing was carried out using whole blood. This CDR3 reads CAISESVRAEQYF. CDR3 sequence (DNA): TGTGCCATCAGTGAGTCCGTGCGGGCCGAGCAGTACTTC.